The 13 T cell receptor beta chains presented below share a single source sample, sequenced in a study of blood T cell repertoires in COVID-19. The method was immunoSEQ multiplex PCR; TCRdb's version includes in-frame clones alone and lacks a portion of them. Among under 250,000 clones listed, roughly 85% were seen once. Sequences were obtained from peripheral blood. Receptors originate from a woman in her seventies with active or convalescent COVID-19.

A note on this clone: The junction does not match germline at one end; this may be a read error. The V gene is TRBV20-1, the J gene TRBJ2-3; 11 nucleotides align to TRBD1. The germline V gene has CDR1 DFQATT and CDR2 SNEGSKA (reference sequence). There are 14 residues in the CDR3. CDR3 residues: CSASGTGGTDTQYF. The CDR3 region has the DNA TGCAGCGCTAGTGGGACAGGGGGGACAGATACGCAGTATTTT.

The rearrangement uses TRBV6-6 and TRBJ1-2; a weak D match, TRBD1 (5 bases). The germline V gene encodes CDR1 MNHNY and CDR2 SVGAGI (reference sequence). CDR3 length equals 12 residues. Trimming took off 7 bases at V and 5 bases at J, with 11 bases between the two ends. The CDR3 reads CASIMGGYGYTF. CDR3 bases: TGTGCCAGCATCATGGGGGGATATGGCTACACCTTC.

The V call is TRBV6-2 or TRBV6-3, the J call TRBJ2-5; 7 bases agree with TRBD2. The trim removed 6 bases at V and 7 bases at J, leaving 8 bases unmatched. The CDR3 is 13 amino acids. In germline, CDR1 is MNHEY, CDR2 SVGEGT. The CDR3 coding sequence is TGTGCCAGCAGCTCGATGGGGGAGGGGACCCAGTACTTC. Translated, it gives CASSSMGEGTQYF.

As DNA, the CDR3 is TGTGCCAGCAGCGTCGTTGGGACTAGCAGAGAGACCCAGTACTTC. Protein product: CASSVVGTSRETQYF. The chain employs TRBV9 and TRBJ2-5, with TRBD2 matching over 9 bases. CDR3 length equals 15 residues. CDR1 and CDR2 (germline): SGDLS, YYNGEE. V was pared by 2 bases and J by 4 bases, with 6 bases of the junction left unmatched. Drawing the rest from reference TRBV9 and TRBJ2-5, the complete variable domain is DSGVTQTPKHLITATGQRVTLRCSPRSGDLSVYWYQQSLDQGLQFLIQYYNGEERAKGNILERFSAQQFPDLHSELNLSSLELGDSALYFCASSVVGTSRETQYFGPGTRLLVL.

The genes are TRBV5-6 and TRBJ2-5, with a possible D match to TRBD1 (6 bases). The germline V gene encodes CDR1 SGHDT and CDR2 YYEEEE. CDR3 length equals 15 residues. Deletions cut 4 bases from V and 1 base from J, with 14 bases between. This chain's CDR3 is CASSATGTTQETQYF. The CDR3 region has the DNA TGTGCCAGCAGCGCCACAGGGACCACCCAAGAGACCCAGTACTTC. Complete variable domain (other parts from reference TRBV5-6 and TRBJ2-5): DAGVTQSPTHLIKTRGQQVTLRCSPKSGHDTVSWYQQALGQGPQFIFQYYEEEERQRGNFPDRFSGHQFPNYSSELNVNALLLGDSALYLCASSATGTTQETQYFGPGTRLLVL.

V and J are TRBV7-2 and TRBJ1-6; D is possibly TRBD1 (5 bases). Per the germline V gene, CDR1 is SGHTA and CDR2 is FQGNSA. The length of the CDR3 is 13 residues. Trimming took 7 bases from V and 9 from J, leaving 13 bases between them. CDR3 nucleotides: TGTGCCAGCACCCTGAGGCAGGGTTCACCCCTCCACTTT. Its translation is CASTLRQGSPLHF.

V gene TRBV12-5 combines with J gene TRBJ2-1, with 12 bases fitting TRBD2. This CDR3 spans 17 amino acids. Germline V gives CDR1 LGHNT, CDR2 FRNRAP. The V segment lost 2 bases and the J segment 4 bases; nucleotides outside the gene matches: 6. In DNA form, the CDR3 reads TGTGCTAGTGGTTTGACCTGGACTAGCGGGACTTACAATGAGCAGTTCTTC. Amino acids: CASGLTWTSGTYNEQFF.

CDR3 sequence (DNA): TGCGCCAGCAGCTTGGAGGTTAACTGCCCCGGAAATACGGGAGCTCAGCCCCAGCATTTT. Encoded protein: CASSLEVNCPGNTGAQPQHF. V and J are TRBV5-1 and TRBJ1-5, with D hard to call. Germline loops: CDR1 SGHRS, CDR2 YFSETQ. V shed 0 bases and J shed 6 bases, with 28 bases lying between them. This CDR3 is 20 amino acids long.

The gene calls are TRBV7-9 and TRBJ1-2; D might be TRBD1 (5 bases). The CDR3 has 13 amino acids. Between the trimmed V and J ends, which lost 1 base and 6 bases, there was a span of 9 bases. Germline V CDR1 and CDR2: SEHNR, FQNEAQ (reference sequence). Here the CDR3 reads CASSLGVGDGYTF. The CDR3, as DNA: TGTGCCAGCAGCTTAGGTGTAGGGGATGGCTACACCTTC.

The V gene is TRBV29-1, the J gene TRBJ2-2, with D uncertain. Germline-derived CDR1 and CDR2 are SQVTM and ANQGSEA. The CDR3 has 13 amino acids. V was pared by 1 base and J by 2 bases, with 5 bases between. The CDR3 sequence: CSVEASNTGELFF. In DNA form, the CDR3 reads TGCAGCGTTGAAGCAAGCAACACCGGGGAGCTGTTTTTT.

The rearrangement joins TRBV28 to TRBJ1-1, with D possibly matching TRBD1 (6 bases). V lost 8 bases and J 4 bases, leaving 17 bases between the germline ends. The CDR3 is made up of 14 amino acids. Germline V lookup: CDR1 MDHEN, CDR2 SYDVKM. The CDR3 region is CASVGGASGTEAFF. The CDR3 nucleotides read TGTGCCAGCGTAGGGGGGGCGTCGGGCACTGAAGCTTTCTTT.

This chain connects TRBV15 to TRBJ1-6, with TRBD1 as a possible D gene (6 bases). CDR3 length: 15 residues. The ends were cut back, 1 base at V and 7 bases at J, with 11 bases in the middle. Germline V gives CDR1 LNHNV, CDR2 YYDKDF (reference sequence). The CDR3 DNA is TGTGCCACCAGCAGAGTGGGCAGGGGAAATTCACCCCTCCACTTT. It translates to CATSRVGRGNSPLHF.

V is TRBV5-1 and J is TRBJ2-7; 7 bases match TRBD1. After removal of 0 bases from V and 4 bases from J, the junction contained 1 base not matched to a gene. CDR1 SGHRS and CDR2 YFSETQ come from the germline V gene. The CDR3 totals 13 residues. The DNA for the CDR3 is TGCGCCAGCAGCTTGGAGGGACAGTACGAGCAGTACTTC. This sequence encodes CASSLEGQYEQYF. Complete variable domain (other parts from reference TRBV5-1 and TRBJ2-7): KAGVTQTPRYLIKTRGQQVTLSCSPISGHRSVSWYQQTPGQGLQFLFEYFSETQRNKGNFPGRFSGRQFSNSRSEMNVSTLELGDSALYLCASSLEGQYEQYFGPGTRLTVT.